The sequence of this TCR beta chain was determined in a study of blood T cell repertoires in COVID-19. Study-wide context: The United States, Italy and Spain provided the acute and convalescent COVID-19 samples. Sources were T cells, B-cell-depleted T cells, or PBMCs; the material itself was cDNA or gDNA.

Authors' processing steps: The assay estimated nucleated cells by amplifying reference gene primers. The assay was immunoSEQ multiplex PCR, and TCRdb's table has in-frame clones only and misses some. D and trimming were read from the DNA, whereas the V and J calls and clone size are those reported in that table. The table records 130,000 to 150,000 clones, more than 70% of them present only once. With 8 bases removed from V and 2 bases from J, the gap between germline ends came to 14 bases. This CDR3 has 14 residues. CDR1 is MGHDK, CDR2 SYGVNS, per germline. V and J are TRBV25-1 and TRBJ2-3, with D maybe TRBD2 (5 bases). What was sequenced was peripheral blood. The clonotype comes from a middle-aged man with active or convalescent COVID-19. The CDR3 is CASGRAGNTDTQYF. The CDR3 nucleotides are TGTGCCAGCGGGCGAGCCGGGAACACAGATACGCAGTATTTT.